A single sample is the source of the 26 T cell receptor beta chains below, sequenced in a study of cytomegalovirus exposure and HLA in healthy donors. The PCR had 60 Vbeta and 13 Jbeta primers. Here immunoSEQ multiplex PCR was the method, and the copy in TCRdb shows in-frame clones only, minus some. The sample holds 170,000 or so clones, approximately 80% seen once. The source material was PBMCs. The receptors were gathered from a man in his late teens or twenties in good health and CMV-seronegative.

The chain joins TRBV6-5 to TRBJ1-1; TRBD1 might be the D (6 bases). This CDR3 comprises 14 residues. CDR1 MNHEY and CDR2 SVGAGI come from the germline V gene. V lost 8 bases and J 5 bases, leaving 18 bases between the germline ends. CDR3 sequence reads: CASRGGRGRTEAFF. The CDR3 nucleotides are TGTGCCAGCCGTGGGGGGAGGGGGAGGACTGAAGCTTTCTTT.

The chain recombines TRBV7-8 with TRBJ1-3; perhaps TRBD1 as D (6 bases). V lost 1 base to trimming and J lost 0 bases, with 13 bases between them. Germline V gene lookup returns CDR1 SGHVS and CDR2 FQNEAQ. There are 17 residues in the CDR3. This CDR3 is CASSLVQGLSSGNTIYF. The CDR3 region has the DNA TGTGCCAGCAGCTTAGTCCAGGGGCTCAGCTCTGGAAACACCATATATTTT.

V and J are TRBV4-3 and TRBJ2-1; 10 nucleotides align to TRBD2. Trimming at V came to 0 bases and at J to 4 bases, leaving 15 bases not matched to a gene. The V gene's germline CDR1 is LGHNA and CDR2 YSLEER. The CDR3 consists of 20 residues. DNA for the CDR3: TGCGCCAGCAGCCAAGATCTTTTAAGCGGGAGGGCTACCATATACAATGAGCAGTTCTTC. This encodes CASSQDLLSGRATIYNEQFF.

The chain combines TRBV7-9 with TRBJ2-7, with 7 bases aligning to TRBD2. CDR3 length equals 16 residues. The germline V gene has CDR1 SEHNR and CDR2 FQNEAQ (reference sequence). With 4 bases clipped from V and 0 bases from J, the junction kept 9 bases outside the gene matches. The CDR3 loop reads CASSSRGGPSSYEQYF. CDR3 nucleotide sequence: TGTGCCAGCAGCTCCCGGGGAGGGCCGAGCTCCTACGAGCAGTACTTC.

The gene calls are TRBV7-9 and TRBJ2-2, with D possibly TRBD1 on 5 matching bases. This CDR3 is 16 amino acids long. The V and J ends lost 1 base and 4 bases respectively, with 13 bases between them. The V gene's germline CDR1 is SEHNR and CDR2 FQNEAQ (reference sequence). The CDR3 DNA reads TGTGCCAGCAGCTTAGGGCAGGGTGTACGCACCGGGGAGCTGTTTTTT. Translating it yields CASSLGQGVRTGELFF.

The chain recombines TRBV6-6 with TRBJ2-1; no clear D. Germline loops: CDR1 MNHNY, CDR2 SVGAGI (reference sequence). Deletions cut 5 bases from V and 10 bases from J, with 12 bases between. The CDR3 is 12 amino acids. The chain's CDR3 is CASSQEALEQFF. The DNA of the CDR3 is TGTGCCAGCAGTCAGGAAGCCTTGGAGCAGTTCTTC.

V gene TRBV19 combines with J gene TRBJ2-1; the D gene is possibly TRBD2 (7 bases). V dropped 5 bases and J dropped 5 bases, with 13 bases sitting between them. The CDR3 has 14 residues. The germline V gene has CDR1 LNHDA and CDR2 SQIVND (reference sequence). CDR3 amino acids: CASSYTGTNNEQFF. The CDR3 nucleotides read TGTGCCAGTAGTTACACAGGGACTAACAATGAGCAGTTCTTC.

The chain employs TRBV4-1 and TRBJ2-1; 8 bases are shared with TRBD2. The germline V gene has CDR1 MGHRA and CDR2 YSYEKL. The CDR3 covers 15 residues. Trimming at V came to 0 bases and at J to 7 bases, leaving 5 bases not matched to a gene. In DNA form, the CDR3 reads TGCGCCAGCAGCCAAGAGAGGGCTAGCGGGAATGAGCAGTTCTTC. Its protein product is CASSQERASGNEQFF.

The rearrangement uses TRBV6-6 and TRBJ1-6, with TRBD1 identical over 12 bases. This CDR3 spans 16 amino acids. Germline CDR1 reads MNHNY; CDR2 reads SVGAGI (reference sequence). V dropped 4 bases and J dropped 10; count of bases not matched to a gene: 8. In nucleotides, the CDR3 is TGTGCCAGCAGTTCCCCTTCCGGGACAGGGGGCTCACCCCTCCACTTT. This codes for CASSSPSGTGGSPLHF.

The chain recombines TRBV5-6 with TRBJ2-2; 11 nucleotides match TRBD1. Germline V gives CDR1 SGHDT, CDR2 YYEEEE. The CDR3 runs 17 residues. Trimming cost V 4 bases and J 0 bases; bases outside gene matches: 5. The CDR3 protein is CASSGGTGGSNTGELFF. The CDR3, as DNA: TGTGCCAGCAGCGGCGGGACAGGGGGTTCGAACACCGGGGAGCTGTTTTTT. The full variable domain, completed using reference TRBV5-6 and TRBJ2-2, is DAGVTQSPTHLIKTRGQQVTLRCSPKSGHDTVSWYQQALGQGPQFIFQYYEEEERQRGNFPDRFSGHQFPNYSSELNVNALLLGDSALYLCASSGGTGGSNTGELFFGEGSRLTVL.

The chain employs TRBV2 and TRBJ2-2; 8 bases match TRBD1. J was trimmed by 3 bases and V by 4 bases; bases with no gene match: 13. This CDR3 is 18 amino acids long. Germline V lookup: CDR1 SNHLY, CDR2 FYNNEI. The CDR3, as DNA: TGTGCCAGCAGTGTTCCATCCAGGGGGCTTCTGGACACCGGGGAGCTGTTTTTT. It codes for CASSVPSRGLLDTGELFF.

This clone has just a few counts. The chain recombines TRBV18 with TRBJ2-1; 8 nucleotides agree with TRBD1. Germline V gene lookup returns CDR1 KGHSH and CDR2 LQKENI. The CDR3 length is 16 residues. J was trimmed by 5 bases and V by 3 bases; bases with no gene match: 9. In nucleotides, the CDR3 is TGTGCCAGCTCACCGTATAAGGACAGGGTTGACAATGAGCAGTTCTTC. This sequence encodes CASSPYKDRVDNEQFF.

The rearrangement links TRBV6-1 to TRBJ1-5; 7 bases map to TRBD1. Germline V CDR1 and CDR2: MNHNS, SASEGT. The V and J ends lost 5 bases and 7 bases, in that order; junction bases with no gene match: 5. This CDR3 comprises 13 residues. The CDR3 DNA is TGTGCCAGCAGTCAGACAGGGTACCAGCCCCAGCATTTT. Translated: CASSQTGYQPQHF.

V usage is TRBV11-2 and J usage is TRBJ1-3; 9 bases agree with TRBD1. V lost 0 bases and J lost 6; bases outside the gene matches: 6. The CDR3 covers 16 residues. CDR1 and CDR2 (germline): SGHAT, FQNNGV. For the CDR3, the DNA is TGTGCCAGCAGCTTAGATAGATGGACAGGGGAAAACACCATATATTTT. Translation gives CASSLDRWTGENTIYF.

The J gene is TRBJ1-1, the V gene TRBV7-9, with 7 bases fitting TRBD1. The germline CDR1 and CDR2 sequences are SEHNR and FQNEAQ (reference sequence). V shed 8 bases, J shed 5 bases, and the junction held 8 bases outside the gene matches. The CDR3 consists of 13 residues. The CDR3 region is CASPRGDSTEAFF. The DNA of the CDR3 is TGTGCCAGCCCCAGGGGGGATTCGACTGAAGCTTTCTTT.

The chain recombines TRBV9 with TRBJ1-2; D is uncertain. CDR1 is SGDLS and CDR2 is YYNGEE in the germline V gene. The V end was cut by 0 bases, the J end by 2 bases, with 11 bases between. CDR3 length equals 15 residues. CDR3 coding DNA: TGTGCCAGCAGCGTAGGTATAGAACTGAACTATGGCTACACCTTC. Translated: CASSVGIELNYGYTF.

The chain combines TRBV19 with TRBJ2-1; 8 bases are a match to TRBD2. Germline lookup yields CDR1 LNHDA and CDR2 SQIVND (reference sequence). V lost 3 bases, J lost 8 bases, and 6 bases stayed unmatched. This CDR3 spans 14 amino acids. DNA of the CDR3: TGTGCCAGTAGTATCTCCGGGAGGGCCTATGAGCAGTTCTTC. Translation gives CASSISGRAYEQFF. Supplemented by reference TRBV19 and TRBJ2-1, the full variable domain reads DGGITQSPKYLFRKEGQNVTLSCEQNLNHDAMYWYRQDPGQGLRLIYYSQIVNDFQKGDIAEGYSVSREKKESFPLTVTSAQKNPTAFYLCASSISGRAYEQFFGPGTRLTVL.

This clone was counted a few times. J is TRBJ1-4 and V is TRBV19, with a possible D match to TRBD1 (6 bases). The CDR3 spans 13 residues. Trimming took 5 bases from V and 8 from J, leaving 12 bases between them. Germline assignment: CDR1 LNHDA and CDR2 SQIVND (reference sequence). CDR3 region: CASSPGTKEKLFF. The CDR3 nucleotides are TGTGCCAGTAGTCCCGGGACAAAGGAAAAACTGTTTTTT.

V usage is TRBV7-9 and J usage is TRBJ2-7; 9 bases match TRBD2. The trim removed 5 bases at V and 2 bases at J, leaving 7 bases unmatched. Germline CDR1 is SEHNR and CDR2 is FQNEAQ (reference sequence). The CDR3 consists of 15 residues. The CDR3 loop is CASSQGLAGTYEQYF. The CDR3 DNA reads TGTGCCAGCAGCCAGGGACTAGCCGGAACCTACGAGCAGTACTTC.

The chain combines TRBV14 with TRBJ2-2; TRBD2 might be the D (5 bases). The CDR3 has 16 amino acids. Trimming pared 3 bases from V and 4 bases from J, leaving 15 bases between. Germline-derived CDR1 and CDR2 are SGHDN and FVKESK. The CDR3 region is CASSHFVLAGTGELFF. The CDR3 DNA reads as TGTGCCAGCAGCCACTTTGTCCTCGCGGGCACCGGGGAGCTGTTTTTT.

This clone has just a few counts. The CDR3 is CASSQDRSNGYTF. CDR3 nucleotides: TGCGCCAGCAGCCAAGACAGGTCGAATGGCTACACCTTC. V and J are TRBV4-1 and TRBJ1-2; D remains ambiguous. This CDR3 is 13 amino acids long. Germline CDR1 is MGHRA and CDR2 is YSYEKL. Trimming stripped 0 bases from V and 6 bases from J, with 8 bases between.

CDR3 sequence reads: CSARSTGELFF. The CDR3 DNA sequence: TGCAGTGCACGGAGCACCGGGGAGCTGTTTTTT. The V call is TRBV20-1, the J call TRBJ2-2; unclear D gene. Germline lookup yields CDR1 DFQATT and CDR2 SNEGSKA (reference sequence). The CDR3 has 11 amino acids. V was trimmed by 6 bases and J by 4 bases, leaving 6 bases between them.

This chain uses TRBV29-1 with TRBJ1-2; 7 bases align to TRBD1. CDR1 SQVTM and CDR2 ANQGSEA come from the germline V gene. This CDR3 contains 14 residues. The ends lost 3 bases at V and 7 bases at J; junction bases unmatched: 11. DNA of the CDR3: TGCAGCGTTGATGGTGACAGGGCCGGGGGTGGCTACACCTTC. This gives the protein CSVDGDRAGGGYTF.

The chain combines TRBV29-1 with TRBJ1-3; tentative D call: TRBD1 (6 bases). The CDR3 consists of 13 residues. The V gene's germline CDR1 is SQVTM and CDR2 ANQGSEA. The V end was cut by 6 bases, the J end by 1 base, with 10 bases between. In nucleotides, the CDR3 is TGCAGCGTCGGAACAGGGTCTGGAAACACCATATATTTT. Translation gives CSVGTGSGNTIYF.

The chain employs TRBV6-1 and TRBJ1-1, with unresolved D. Germline V gene lookup returns CDR1 MNHNS and CDR2 SASEGT. With 6 bases removed from V and 1 base from J, the gap between germline ends came to 9 bases. The length of the CDR3 is 13 residues. CDR3 sequence (DNA): TGTGCCAGCAGCTTGACATCGAACACTGAAGCTTTCTTT. Translating gives CASSLTSNTEAFF.

The chain joins TRBV7-3 to TRBJ2-3; no reliable D call. The CDR3 is made up of 13 amino acids. Trimming cost V 1 base and J 5 bases, with 7 bases left between them. Germline V gives CDR1 SGHTA, CDR2 FQGTGA. In nucleotides, the CDR3 is TGTGCCAGCAGCTTAAACCAGAAAGATACGCAGTATTTT. Its translation: CASSLNQKDTQYF.